A selection of T cell receptor beta chains follows, all from one sample in a study of PD-1 blockade in mismatch repair-deficient tumors. The assay was immunoSEQ multiplex PCR, and TCRdb's table has in-frame clones only and misses some. The sample records 35,000 to 40,000 clones, roughly 80% being singletons. The sample was peripheral blood, taken 4 weeks after starting pembrolizumab. These receptors came from an adult with mismatch repair-deficient cancer. CDR3s include the opening cysteine and the closing phenylalanine or tryptophan. The order of the fields is CDR3 length, J gene, clone size, V gene, D gene, CDR3 protein, CDR3 DNA. D genes are given only for firm matches. Only part of the rows carry a size: once, few, many, or a class if the clone is expanded.

>14|TRBJ2-5|.|TRBV7-2|.
CASSSSLTEETQYF
TGTGCCAGCAGCTCATCCCTCACGGAGGAGACCCAGTACTTC
>15|TRBJ2-3|.|TRBV5-1|.
CASSFARLLTDTQYF
TGCGCCAGCAGCTTCGCGAGGCTGTTAACAGATACGCAGTATTTT
>13|TRBJ2-1|few|TRBV11-1|TRBD1
CATSGTGSGEQFF
TGTGCCACATCCGGGACAGGGTCGGGTGAGCAGTTCTTC
>15|TRBJ2-1|.|TRBV9|TRBD2
CASSVGTSGRNEQFF
TGTGCCAGCAGCGTAGGGACTAGCGGGAGGAATGAGCAGTTCTTC
>13|TRBJ2-1|.|TRBV9|.
CASSVGPWYEQFF
TGTGCCAGCAGCGTAGGGCCTTGGTATGAGCAGTTCTTC
>14|TRBJ1-2|few|TRBV27|.
CASSLSQTNYGYTF
TGTGCCAGCAGTTTGTCACAGACTAACTATGGCTACACCTTC
>10|TRBJ1-1|.|TRBV19|.
CASSGTEAFF
TGTGCCAGTAGTGGGACTGAAGCTTTCTTT
>11|TRBJ1-3|.|TRBV6-1|.
CASSAGNTIYF
TGTGCCAGCAGTGCTGGAAACACCATATATTTT
>13|TRBJ2-5|.|TRBV29-1|TRBD2
CSVNVAGLETQYF
TGCAGCGTTAATGTAGCGGGCTTGGAGACCCAGTACTTC
>14|TRBJ1-2|medium-sized|TRBV4-1|.
CASSQDRGGYGYTF
TGCGCCAGCAGCCAAGATCGAGGGGGCTATGGCTACACCTTC
>15|TRBJ2-7|once|TRBV11-2|TRBD2
CASSLIAGGPYEQYF
TGTGCCAGCAGCTTAATAGCGGGAGGTCCCTACGAGCAGTACTTC
>16|TRBJ2-6|.|TRBV6-5|.
CASSYSGSSGANVLTF
TGTGCCAGCAGTTACTCAGGCTCCTCTGGGGCCAACGTCCTGACTTTC
>13|TRBJ2-7|few|TRBV18|.
CASSPGRAYEQYF
TGTGCCAGCTCACCAGGCAGAGCCTACGAGCAGTACTTC
>21|TRBJ2-6|.|TRBV12-5|TRBD2
CASGFAIPGLAGGAGANVLTF
TGTGCTAGTGGTTTCGCCATTCCGGGACTAGCGGGAGGCGCTGGGGCCAACGTCCTGACTTTC
>18|TRBJ2-7|.|TRBV6-4|.
CASNDPPSLGPKPYEQYF
TGTGCCAGCAACGACCCTCCATCTCTCGGGCCCAAGCCCTACGAGCAGTACTTC
>14|TRBJ1-5|.|TRBV5-5|.
CASSAESSNQPQHF
TGTGCCAGCTCCGCGGAAAGTAGCAATCAGCCCCAGCATTTT
>13|TRBJ2-7|.|TRBV15|.
CATSLGLAYEQYF
TGTGCCACCAGCCTAGGACTGGCCTACGAGCAGTACTTC
>15|TRBJ2-2|.|TRBV19|.
CASRVTGVNTGELFF
TGTGCCAGTAGGGTTACAGGAGTGAACACCGGGGAGCTGTTTTTT
>15|TRBJ2-5|.|TRBV5-1|TRBD2
CASSFPAGGQETQYF
TGCGCCAGCAGCTTTCCAGCGGGAGGGCAAGAGACCCAGTACTTC
>13|TRBJ2-7|.|TRBV9|.
CASSVEDSYEQYF
TGTGCCAGCAGCGTAGAAGATTCCTACGAGCAGTACTTC
>17|TRBJ2-1|few|TRBV5-1|.
CASSLAGWVGSYNEQFF
TGCGCCAGCAGCTTGGCCGGGTGGGTGGGGTCCTACAATGAGCAGTTCTTC
>13|TRBJ2-7|.|TRBV29-1|TRBD2
CSVVRWREGWQYF
TGCAGCGTTGTCCGGTGGCGGGAGGGGTGGCAGTACTTC
>12|TRBJ1-5|.|TRBV28|.
CASRPSNQPQHF
TGTGCCAGCAGACCCAGCAATCAGCCCCAGCATTTT
>14|TRBJ2-7|once|TRBV4-3|.
CASSQDWGRDEQYF
TGCGCCAGCAGCCAAGATTGGGGGCGCGACGAGCAGTACTTC
>14|TRBJ2-2|once|TRBV9|.
CASSGVPFAGELFF
TGTGCCAGCAGCGGGGTACCTTTCGCCGGGGAGCTGTTTTTT
>17|TRBJ2-1|.|TRBV7-2|TRBD2
CASREGTLAGPYNEQFF
TGTGCCAGCAGGGAGGGGACACTAGCGGGACCATACAATGAGCAGTTCTTC